These 4 T cell receptor beta chains were sequenced from one sample in a study of T-cell memory formation after mild COVID-19. TCRdb ran MiXCR on the 5' RACE reads and lists one entry per CDR3 protein. The table has about 180,000 distinct CDR3 sequences, around 20% seen once. The sample was PBMCs or a T cell subset sorted from them (not recorded which). The origin of the receptors is a man between 18 and 35 years old who had mild COVID-19 (a few samples of this study predate the infection). Cell type and time point are not known.

The V and J genes are TRBV30 and TRBJ2-7; TRBD2 aligns across 7 bases. V lost 2 bases, J lost 3 bases, and 10 bases stayed unmatched. This CDR3 region has 15 residues. Germline assignment: CDR1 GTSNPN and CDR2 SVGIG (reference sequence). The chain's CDR3 is CAWSSGSGTYYEQYF. CDR3 DNA: TGTGCCTGGAGTAGTGGCAGCGGGACCTACTACGAGCAGTACTTC.

The chain combines TRBV4-2 with TRBJ1-6; D is ambiguous. The CDR3 contains 13 residues. V lost 0 bases and J 5 bases, leaving 2 bases between the germline ends. Germline V gene data show CDR1 as LGHNA and CDR2 as YNFKEQ. The CDR3, as DNA: TGTGCCAGCAGCCAAGATCATAATTCACCCCTCCACTTT. Its protein product is CASSQDHNSPLHF.

This clonotype was found many times. The V call is TRBV29-1, the J call TRBJ2-1; D call uncertain. The CDR3 is made up of 10 amino acids. The V gene lost 6 bases and the J gene lost 9 bases, with 9 bases spanning the gap. The germline V gene encodes CDR1 SQVTM and CDR2 ANQGSEA. CDR3 in DNA: TGCAGCGTAGTTCTGGTTGAGCAGTTCTTC. As protein: CSVVLVEQFF.

This clonotype was detected only a few times. The J gene is TRBJ1-1, the V gene TRBV30, with TRBD1 as a possible D gene (5 bases). The V end was cut by 0 bases, the J end by 5 bases, with 10 bases between. The V gene's germline CDR1 is GTSNPN and CDR2 SVGIG (reference sequence). The CDR3 runs 13 residues. The DNA for the CDR3 is TGTGCCTGGAGTGTCGTCGGGGGGACTGAAGCTTTCTTT. Residues: CAWSVVGGTEAFF.